The 18 T cell receptor beta chains below all came from one sample that was sequenced in a study of early T cells in non-severe SARS-CoV-2 infection. TCRdb used MiXCR to reprocess the 5' RACE reads, holding one entry per CDR3 protein. Counted here are 40,000 to 45,000 distinct CDR3 sequences, around 6.1% occurring once; the ten biggest clones make up less than 25%. Sequencing was performed on whole blood, taken at baseline. The source of these receptors is an adult who was a healthcare worker with PCR-confirmed SARS-CoV-2 infection or an uninfected control (not recorded which).

This clonotype occurred a few times. V usage is TRBV19 and J usage is TRBJ2-5, with 7 bases aligning to TRBD2. Germline V lookup: CDR1 LNHDA, CDR2 SQIVND (reference sequence). CDR3 length equals 11 residues. Germline trimming cut 8 bases from V and 4 bases from J; bases unmatched to any gene: 1. The CDR3 sequence: CASASGETQYF. The CDR3 DNA reads TGTGCCAGTGCTAGCGGAGAGACCCAGTACTTC.

This clonotype was seen ten or more times. J is TRBJ2-4 and V is TRBV12-3 or TRBV12-4, with D maybe TRBD2 (5 bases). V was cut by 2 bases and J by 6 bases, with 11 bases left in between. The CDR3 length is 14 residues. The CDR3 is CASSLRASGNIQYF. For the CDR3, the DNA is TGTGCCAGCAGTTTAAGGGCGAGCGGAAACATTCAGTACTTC.

This clonotype came up many times. The V and J genes are TRBV7-3 and TRBJ2-1; 12 bases map to TRBD2. Germline values: CDR1 SGHTA, CDR2 FQGTGA. The CDR3 consists of 15 residues. With 5 bases clipped from V and 7 bases from J, the junction kept 6 bases outside the gene matches. CDR3: CASSPGTSGLNEQFF. CDR3 nucleotide sequence: TGTGCCAGCAGCCCAGGGACTAGCGGGCTTAATGAGCAGTTCTTC.

This clonotype was counted at least ten times. The chain combines TRBV10-3 with TRBJ2-7, with D possibly being TRBD2 (5 bases). Between the trimmed V and J ends, which lost 5 bases and 3 bases, there was a span of 11 bases. The germline gives CDR1 ENHRY, CDR2 SYGVKD. The CDR3 is made up of 13 amino acids. CDR3: CAISPRGVYEQYF. The DNA of the CDR3 is TGTGCCATCAGTCCCCGGGGAGTCTACGAGCAGTACTTC.

This clonotype was counted only a few times. The rearrangement joins TRBV9 to TRBJ1-1; D remains ambiguous. V lost 4 bases and J 8 bases, leaving 12 bases between the germline ends. Germline loops: CDR1 SGDLS, CDR2 YYNGEE. The length of the CDR3 is 12 residues. CDR3 residues: CASSRLTAEAFF. CDR3 coding DNA: TGTGCCAGCAGCCGCCTTACAGCGGAAGCTTTCTTT.

The rearrangement joins TRBV6-6 to TRBJ1-6, with D perhaps TRBD1 (6 bases). The CDR3 length is 14 residues. The V gene lost 8 bases and the J gene lost 10 bases, with 18 bases spanning the gap. Germline assignment: CDR1 MNHNY and CDR2 SVGAGI (reference sequence). CDR3 sequence reads: CASRSRGAASPLHF. The CDR3 nucleotides are TGTGCCAGCCGCTCCCGGGGGGCTGCGTCACCCCTCCACTTT.

This clonotype has at least ten counts. The V and J genes are TRBV6-5 and TRBJ1-5, with 9 bases aligning to TRBD1. Germline V gives CDR1 MNHEY, CDR2 SVGAGI. This CDR3 contains 15 residues. The junction had 7 bases not matched to a gene; V was cut back by 6 bases and J by 4 bases. The CDR3 nucleotides read TGTGCCAGCAGCCTCGGGACAGGGTTAAATCAGCCCCAGCATTTT. As protein: CASSLGTGLNQPQHF.

This clonotype was seen ten or more times. V is TRBV7-8 and J is TRBJ2-1; D not resolved. There are 13 residues in the CDR3. V shed 2 bases and J shed 0 bases, with 2 bases lying between them. Germline V gives CDR1 SGHVS, CDR2 FQNEAQ. The CDR3 DNA reads as TGTGCCAGCAGCTTAATCTCCTACAATGAGCAGTTCTTC. It translates to CASSLISYNEQFF.

This clonotype was found a few times. The V and J genes are TRBV21-1 and TRBJ1-5. TRBV21-1 is termed a pseudogene. The CDR3 spans 15 residues. The CDR3 loop reads CASSKVCPSNQPQHF. The CDR3 nucleotides read TGTGCCAGCAGCAAAGTATGCCCAAGCAATCAGCCCCAGCATTTT.

This clonotype was found a few times. This chain joins TRBV20-1 and TRBJ2-1; D perhaps matches TRBD2 (6 bases). The V end lost 6 bases, the J end lost 10 bases, and 13 bases lay between the germline ends. CDR1 and CDR2 from the germline V gene are DFQATT and SNEGSKA (reference sequence). The CDR3 loop spans 11 amino acids. As DNA, the CDR3 is TGCAGTGCCGGGGGACCGAAGGAGCAGTTCTTC. This translates into CSAGGPKEQFF.

The sample holds many counts of this clonotype. This rearrangement joins TRBV3-1 to TRBJ2-5; TRBD2 is a possible D gene (6 bases). The CDR3 loop spans 14 amino acids. V lost 3 bases and J lost 4, with 12 bases in between. The V gene's germline CDR1 is LGHDT and CDR2 YNNKEL (reference sequence). The CDR3 coding sequence is TGTGCCAGCAGCCACGGGGGAAGCGGAGAGACCCAGTACTTC. It specifies CASSHGGSGETQYF.

This clonotype was observed at least ten times. V is TRBV24-1 and J is TRBJ2-1; TRBD2 matches at 7 bases. Germline V gene data show CDR1 as KGHDR and CDR2 as SFDVKD. Germline trimming cut 2 bases from V and 2 bases from J; bases unmatched to any gene: 5. The CDR3 is 16 amino acids. Here the CDR3 reads CATSDWGGGTYNEQFF. CDR3 bases: TGTGCCACCAGTGATTGGGGGGGAGGTACCTACAATGAGCAGTTCTTC.

The V call is TRBV18, the J call TRBJ2-3, with 7 bases that match TRBD1. In germline, CDR1 is KGHSH, CDR2 LQKENI. V lost 5 bases and J lost 2; bases outside the gene matches: 7. The CDR3 sequence is 15 residues long. CDR3 bases: TGTGCCAGCTCAGAATGGGACAGACTCACAGATACGCAGTATTTT. Residues: CASSEWDRLTDTQYF.

The table lists this clonotype with many counts. The chain uses TRBV11-1 and TRBJ2-5; 8 bases match TRBD2. Germline trimming cut 1 base from V and 5 bases from J; bases unmatched to any gene: 3. Germline V CDR1 and CDR2: SGHAT, FQDESV (reference sequence). This CDR3 has 14 amino acids. The CDR3 region is CASSLVREEETQYF. The DNA for the CDR3 is TGTGCCAGCAGCTTAGTGCGGGAGGAGGAGACCCAGTACTTC.

Many counts were recorded for this clonotype. The rearrangement links TRBV4-1 to TRBJ1-2, with TRBD1 as a possible D gene (6 bases). The CDR3 spans 13 residues. CDR1 MGHRA and CDR2 YSYEKL come from the germline V gene. The ends were cut back, 6 bases at V and 8 bases at J, with 16 bases in the middle. The CDR3: CASRDTGKHGYTF. The CDR3 DNA reads TGCGCCAGCAGAGATACAGGGAAACACGGCTACACCTTC.

Comments on this clonotype: One base away lies a much larger clone, so this may be a sequencing read error. V and J are TRBV4-3 and TRBJ2-7; TRBD2 is a possible D gene (5 bases). Germline V gene lookup returns CDR1 LGHNA and CDR2 YSLEER. This CDR3 has 15 amino acids. For the CDR3, the DNA is TGCGCCAGCAGCCGGGAGAACACTTATACCTACGGGCAGTACTTC. Translation gives CASSRENTYTYGQYF.

The J gene is TRBJ2-4, the V gene TRBV5-4, with D perhaps TRBD2 (5 bases). The germline CDR1 and CDR2 sequences are SGHNT and YYREEE (reference sequence). This CDR3 comprises 15 residues. Trimming stripped 1 base from V and 2 bases from J, with 10 bases between. DNA for the CDR3: TGTGCCAGCAGCTTGTGGGCTAGCTCCAAAAACATTCAGTACTTC. As protein: CASSLWASSKNIQYF.

This clonotype was detected many times. In nucleotides, the CDR3 is TGCAGTGCCAATGTCGGCAGACAGGATACGCAGTATTTT. Amino acids: CSANVGRQDTQYF. This chain joins TRBV20-1 and TRBJ2-3, with a possible D match to TRBD1 (5 bases). V lost 6 bases and J lost 6, with 16 bases in between. This CDR3 is 13 amino acids long. The germline CDR1 and CDR2 sequences are DFQATT and SNEGSKA (reference sequence).